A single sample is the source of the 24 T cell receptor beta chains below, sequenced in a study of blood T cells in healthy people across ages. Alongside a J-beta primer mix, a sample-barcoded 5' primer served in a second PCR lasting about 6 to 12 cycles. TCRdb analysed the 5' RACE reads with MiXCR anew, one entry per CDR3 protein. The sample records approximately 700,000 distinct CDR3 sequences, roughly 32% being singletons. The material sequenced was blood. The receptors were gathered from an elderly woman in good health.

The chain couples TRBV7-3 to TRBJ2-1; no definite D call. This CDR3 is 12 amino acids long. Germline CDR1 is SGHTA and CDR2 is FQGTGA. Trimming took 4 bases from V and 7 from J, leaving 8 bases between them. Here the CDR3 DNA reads TGTGCCAGCAGCTCCCTTGCTAATGAGCAGTTCTTC. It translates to CASSSLANEQFF.

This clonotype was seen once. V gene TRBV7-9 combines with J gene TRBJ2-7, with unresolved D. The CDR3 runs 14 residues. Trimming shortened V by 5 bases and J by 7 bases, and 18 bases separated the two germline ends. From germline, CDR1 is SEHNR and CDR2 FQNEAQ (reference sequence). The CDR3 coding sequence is TGTGCCAGCAGCGACCGGACCTCCTACAATGAGCAGTACTTC. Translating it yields CASSDRTSYNEQYF.

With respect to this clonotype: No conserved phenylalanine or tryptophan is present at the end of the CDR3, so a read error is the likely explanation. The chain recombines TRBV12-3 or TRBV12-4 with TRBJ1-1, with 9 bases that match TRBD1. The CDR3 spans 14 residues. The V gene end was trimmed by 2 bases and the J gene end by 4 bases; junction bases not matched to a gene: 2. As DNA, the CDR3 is TGTGCCAGCAGTTTAAGACAGGGGGGCACTGAAGCTTTCTGT. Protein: CASSLRQGGTEAFC.

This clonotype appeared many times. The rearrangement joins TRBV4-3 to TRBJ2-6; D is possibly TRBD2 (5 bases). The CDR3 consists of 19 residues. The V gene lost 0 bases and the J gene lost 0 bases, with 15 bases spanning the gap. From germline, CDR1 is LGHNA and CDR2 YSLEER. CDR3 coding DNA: TGCGCCAGCAGCCAAGACGGACCGGGGTATAGCTCTGGGGCCAACGTCCTGACTTTC. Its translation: CASSQDGPGYSSGANVLTF.

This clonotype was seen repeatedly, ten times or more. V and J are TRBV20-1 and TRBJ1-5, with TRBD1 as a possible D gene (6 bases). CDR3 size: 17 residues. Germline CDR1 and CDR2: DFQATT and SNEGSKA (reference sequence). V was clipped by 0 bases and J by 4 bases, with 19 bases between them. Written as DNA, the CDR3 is TGCAGTGCTAGAGATGAAAAGGGCAGGGGTGGTAATCAGCCCCAGCATTTT. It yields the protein CSARDEKGRGGNQPQHF.

DNA of the CDR3: TGTGCCATCAGTGCACAGGGTGAAGAGCCCCAGCATTTT. This gives the protein CAISAQGEEPQHF. The chain recombines TRBV10-3 with TRBJ1-5, with a possible D match to TRBD1 (6 bases). Trimming took 4 bases from V and 8 from J, leaving 12 bases between them. The CDR3 runs to 13 residues. CDR1 is ENHRY and CDR2 is SYGVKD in the germline V gene.

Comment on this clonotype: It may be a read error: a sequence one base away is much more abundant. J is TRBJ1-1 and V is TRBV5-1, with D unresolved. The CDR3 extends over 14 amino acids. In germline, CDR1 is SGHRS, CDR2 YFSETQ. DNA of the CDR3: TGCGCCAGCGGTACCGAGGGCCTGAACACTAAAGCTTTCTTT. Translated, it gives CASGTEGLNTKAFF.

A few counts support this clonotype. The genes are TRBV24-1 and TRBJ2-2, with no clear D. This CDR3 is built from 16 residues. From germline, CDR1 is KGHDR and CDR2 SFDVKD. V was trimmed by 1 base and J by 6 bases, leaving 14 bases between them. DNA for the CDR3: TGTGCCACCAGTGATTTCAGTACAAACGGCGCCGGGGAGCTGTTTTTT. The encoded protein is CATSDFSTNGAGELFF.

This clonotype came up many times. The CDR3 bases are TGTGCCAGCAGCTTCCGAACAGGTCCCTCGGGGCAGTTCTTC. Protein product: CASSFRTGPSGQFF. The V and J genes are TRBV7-2 and TRBJ2-1, with D tentatively TRBD1 (5 bases). Germline CDR1 reads SGHTA; CDR2 reads FQGNSA. This CDR3 is 14 amino acids long. V was cut by 3 bases and J by 12 bases, with 18 bases left in between.

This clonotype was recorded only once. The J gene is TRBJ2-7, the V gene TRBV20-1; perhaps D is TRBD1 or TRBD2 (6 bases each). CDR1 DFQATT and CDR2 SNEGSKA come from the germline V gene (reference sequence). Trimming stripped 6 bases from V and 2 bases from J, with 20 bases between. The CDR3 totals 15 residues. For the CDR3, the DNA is TGCAGTGCACTAGAAGGGGGGCGACCCACCTACGAGCAGTACTTC. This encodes CSALEGGRPTYEQYF.

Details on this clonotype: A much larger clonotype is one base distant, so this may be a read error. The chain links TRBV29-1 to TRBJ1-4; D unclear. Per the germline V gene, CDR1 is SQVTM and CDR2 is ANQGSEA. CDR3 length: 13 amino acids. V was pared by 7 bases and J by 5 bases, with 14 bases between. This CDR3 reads CSGQASPNEKLFF. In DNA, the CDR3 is TGCAGCGGTCAGGCATCTCCGAATGAAAAACTGTTTTTT.

CDR3 in amino acids: CASSRGLPYNEQFF. Written as DNA, the CDR3 is TGTGCCAGCTCACGGGGCCTGCCCTACAATGAGCAGTTCTTC. The chain is built from TRBV18 and TRBJ2-1; D possibly corresponds to TRBD1 (5 bases). The germline gives CDR1 KGHSH, CDR2 LQKENI. With 4 bases removed from V and 2 bases from J, the gap between germline ends came to 9 bases. CDR3 length: 14 amino acids.

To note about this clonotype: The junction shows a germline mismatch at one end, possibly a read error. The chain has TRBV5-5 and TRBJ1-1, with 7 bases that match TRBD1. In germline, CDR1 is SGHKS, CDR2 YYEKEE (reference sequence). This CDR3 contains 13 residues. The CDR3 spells CAGSWTGAAEAFF. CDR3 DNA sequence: TGTGCCGGCAGCTGGACAGGAGCAGCTGAAGCTTTCTTT.

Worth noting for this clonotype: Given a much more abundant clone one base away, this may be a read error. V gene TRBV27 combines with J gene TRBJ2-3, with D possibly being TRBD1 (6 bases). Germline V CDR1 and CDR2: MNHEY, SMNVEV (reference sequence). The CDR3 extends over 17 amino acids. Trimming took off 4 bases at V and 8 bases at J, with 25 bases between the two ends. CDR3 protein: CASSSPRGGGQPGTQYF. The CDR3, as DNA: TGTGCCAGCAGTTCCCCTCGGGGTGGGGGACAACCAGGTACGCAGTATTTT.

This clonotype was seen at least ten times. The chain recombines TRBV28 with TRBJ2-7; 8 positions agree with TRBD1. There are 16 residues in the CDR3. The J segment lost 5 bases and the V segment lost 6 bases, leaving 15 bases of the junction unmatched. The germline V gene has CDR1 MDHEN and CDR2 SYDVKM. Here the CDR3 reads CASRGGGQGFAHEQYF. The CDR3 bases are TGTGCCAGCAGGGGGGGTGGACAGGGTTTCGCCCACGAGCAGTACTTC. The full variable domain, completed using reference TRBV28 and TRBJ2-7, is DVKVTQSSRYLVKRTGEKVFLECVQDMDHENMFWYRQDPGLGLRLIYFSYDVKMKEKGDIPEGYSVSREKKERFSLILESASTNQTSMYLCASRGGGQGFAHEQYFGPGTRLTVT.

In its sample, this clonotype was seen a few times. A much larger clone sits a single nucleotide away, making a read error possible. The CDR3 sequence: CASSQAGPYNEQYF. CDR3 bases: TGTGCCAGCAGCCAAGCGGGCCCCTACAATGAGCAGTACTTC. J is TRBJ2-1 and V is TRBV3-1; no reliable D call. The J call may not be correct, given that the DNA end is closer to TRBJ2-7. Germline V CDR1 and CDR2: LGHDT, YNNKEL (reference sequence). The length of the CDR3 is 14 residues.

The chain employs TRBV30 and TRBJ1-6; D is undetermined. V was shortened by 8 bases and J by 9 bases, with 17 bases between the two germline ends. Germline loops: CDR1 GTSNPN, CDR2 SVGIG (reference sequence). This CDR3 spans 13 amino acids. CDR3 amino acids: CAQRETHSSPLHF. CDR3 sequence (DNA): TGTGCCCAACGGGAGACCCACTCTTCACCCCTCCACTTT.

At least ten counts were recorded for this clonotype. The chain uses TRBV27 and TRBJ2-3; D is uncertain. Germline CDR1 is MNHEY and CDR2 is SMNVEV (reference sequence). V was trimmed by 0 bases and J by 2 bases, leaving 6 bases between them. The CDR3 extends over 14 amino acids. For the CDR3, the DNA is TGTGCCAGCAGTTTATCCCTTGCCACAGATACGCAGTATTTT. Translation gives CASSLSLATDTQYF.

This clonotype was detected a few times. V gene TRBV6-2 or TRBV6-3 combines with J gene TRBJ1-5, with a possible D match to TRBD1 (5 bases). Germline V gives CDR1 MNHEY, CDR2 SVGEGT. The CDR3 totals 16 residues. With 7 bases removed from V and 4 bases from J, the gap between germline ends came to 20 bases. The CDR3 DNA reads TGTGCCAGCACCGGAAGGGGCCCTGGGGGAAATCAGCCCCAGCATTTT. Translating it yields CASTGRGPGGNQPQHF.

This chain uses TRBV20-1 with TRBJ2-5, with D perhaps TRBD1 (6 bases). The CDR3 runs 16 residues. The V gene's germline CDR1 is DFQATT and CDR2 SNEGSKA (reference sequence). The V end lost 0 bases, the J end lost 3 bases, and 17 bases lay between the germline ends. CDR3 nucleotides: TGCAGTGCTAGAGATAGGGTGAGGACAGTGGAAGAGACCCAGTACTTC. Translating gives CSARDRVRTVEETQYF.

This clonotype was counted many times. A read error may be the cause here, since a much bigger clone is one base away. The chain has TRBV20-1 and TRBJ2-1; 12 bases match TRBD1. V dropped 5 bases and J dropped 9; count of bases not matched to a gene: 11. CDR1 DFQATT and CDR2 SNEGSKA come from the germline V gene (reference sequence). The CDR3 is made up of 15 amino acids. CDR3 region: CSASKFGTGGGEQFF. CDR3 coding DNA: TGCAGTGCTTCTAAGTTCGGGACAGGGGGCGGTGAGCAGTTCTTC.

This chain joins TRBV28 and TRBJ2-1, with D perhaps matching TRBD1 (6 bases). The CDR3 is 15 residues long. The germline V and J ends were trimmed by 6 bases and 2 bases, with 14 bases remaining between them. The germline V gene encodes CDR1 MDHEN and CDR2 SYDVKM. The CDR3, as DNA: TGTGCCAGCAGCCAGGTTAGGGGGACCTACAATGAGCAGTTCTTC. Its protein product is CASSQVRGTYNEQFF. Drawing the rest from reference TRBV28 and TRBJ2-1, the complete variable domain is DVKVTQSSRYLVKRTGEKVFLECVQDMDHENMFWYRQDPGLGLRLIYFSYDVKMKEKGDIPEGYSVSREKKERFSLILESASTNQTSMYLCASSQVRGTYNEQFFGPGTRLTVL.

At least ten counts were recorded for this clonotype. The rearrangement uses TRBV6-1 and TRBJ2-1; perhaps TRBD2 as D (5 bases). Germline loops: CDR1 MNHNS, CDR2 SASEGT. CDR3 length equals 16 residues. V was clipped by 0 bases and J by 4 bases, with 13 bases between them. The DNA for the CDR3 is TGTGCCAGCAGTGAAGCAGCCCGTCGAGGGTACAATGAGCAGTTCTTC. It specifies CASSEAARRGYNEQFF.

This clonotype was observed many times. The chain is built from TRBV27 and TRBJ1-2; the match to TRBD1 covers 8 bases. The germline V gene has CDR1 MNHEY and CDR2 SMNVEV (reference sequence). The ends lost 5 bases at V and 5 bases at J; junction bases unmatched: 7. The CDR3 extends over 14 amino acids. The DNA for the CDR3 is TGTGCCAGCAGTCGTAATGGACAGGGTTATGGCTACACCTTC. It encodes CASSRNGQGYGYTF.